The 8 T cell receptor beta chains listed next were all sequenced from one sample in a study of vaccination and CD4 T cells after COVID-19. Treatment denoted: roughly 11-day PBMC culture with coronavirus spike peptide pools or control peptides (ViraFEST assay). Their target antigens are unknown. At the Johns Hopkins FTIC core, DNA taken from cultured CD4+ T cells was sequenced by way of the Oncomine TCR Beta short-read assay. TCRdb reprocessed the PCR reads with MiXCR, giving one entry per CDR3 protein. Of some 15,000 distinct CDR3 sequences listed, 74% are singletons. Sequenced input: CD4+ T cells from blood, cultured in vitro. The receptors here all came from a human donor who had recovered from COVID-19.

This clonotype turned up a few times. This chain joins TRBV7-8 and TRBJ2-5; D tentatively reads TRBD1 or TRBD2 (6 bases each). Germline V CDR1 and CDR2: SGHVS, FQNEAQ. This CDR3 has 17 residues. V shed 5 bases and J shed 5 bases, with 24 bases lying between them. In DNA, the CDR3 is TGTGCCAGCAGCCCCATAGGGGGACTGATAACGGGGGAGACCCAGTACTTC. It encodes CASSPIGGLITGETQYF.

This clonotype was picked up a small number of times. The CDR3, as DNA: TGTGCCACCAGCAGAGTGGGTGAGAAGTTCTCTGGAAACACCATATATTTT. It specifies CATSRVGEKFSGNTIYF. The genes are TRBV15 and TRBJ1-3; D unclear. Germline V lookup: CDR1 LNHNV, CDR2 YYDKDF (reference sequence). The CDR3 length is 17 residues. V shed 1 base and J shed 0 bases, with 13 bases lying between them.

The gene calls are TRBV24-1 and TRBJ2-1; TRBD2 agrees at 12 bases. The germline V gene encodes CDR1 KGHDR and CDR2 SFDVKD. The CDR3 loop spans 14 amino acids. J lost 9 bases, V lost 8 bases, and 7 bases had no gene match. DNA of the CDR3: TGTGCCACCACCGAGACTAGCGGGAGTCGTGAGCAGTTCTTC. Translating gives CATTETSGSREQFF.

This chain links TRBV20-1 with TRBJ1-1; D is uncertain. The germline V gene encodes CDR1 DFQATT and CDR2 SNEGSKA (reference sequence). The V end was cut by 3 bases, the J end by 1 base, with 9 bases between. This CDR3 is 13 amino acids long. CDR3 amino acids: CSASKQRNTEAFF. CDR3 in DNA: TGCAGTGCTAGTAAACAGAGGAACACTGAAGCTTTCTTT.

The V call is TRBV6-1, the J call TRBJ1-6; D possibly corresponds to TRBD1 (6 bases). CDR3 size: 16 residues. Germline loops: CDR1 MNHNS, CDR2 SASEGT. The V end was cut by 8 bases, the J end by 0 bases, with 14 bases between. The CDR3 DNA follows: TGTGCCAGCGCAGGACAGCCGAGCTCCTATAATTCACCCCTCCACTTT. Its protein product is CASAGQPSSYNSPLHF.

This clonotype was recorded a few times. The chain joins TRBV7-2 to TRBJ2-5; maybe TRBD1 (6 bases). The CDR3 has 11 residues. V shed 5 bases and J shed 7 bases, with 8 bases lying between them. Germline V gene sequence: CDR1 SGHTA, CDR2 FQGNSA. CDR3 nucleotides: TGTGCCAGCAGCGTAGGGGGGACCCAGTACTTC. Protein: CASSVGGTQYF.

Sample share makes this clonotype large. The J gene is TRBJ2-7, the V gene TRBV7-2, with TRBD2 as a possible D gene (6 bases). V shed 6 bases and J shed 2 bases, with 14 bases lying between them. The CDR3 runs 14 residues. In germline, CDR1 is SGHTA, CDR2 FQGNSA. The CDR3 sequence: CASRFGPGAYEQYF. In DNA form, the CDR3 reads TGTGCCAGCAGGTTTGGGCCGGGGGCCTACGAGCAGTACTTC.

The genes are TRBV20-1 and TRBJ2-1, with 9 nucleotides matching TRBD1. The V and J ends lost 6 bases and 2 bases, in that order; junction bases with no gene match: 8. The germline CDR1 and CDR2 sequences are DFQATT and SNEGSKA (reference sequence). The CDR3 has 15 residues. Here the CDR3 reads CSASTRDRAYNEQFF. The CDR3 bases are TGCAGTGCCTCCACGAGGGACAGGGCCTACAATGAGCAGTTCTTC.